This TCR beta chain was sequenced during a study of T-cell reconstitution after alpha-beta-depleted transplantation in children. Findings of the study overall: T cells produced anew were the main source of T-cell counts and diversity one year after transplant. Surviving recipient cells, namely T cells and thymic progenitors, were the source of high day-60 TCRbeta diversity in some patients. Reportedly, roughly two months post-transplant, alpha-beta T cells arose from several hundred expanded graft clones.

A note on this clonotype: Antigen specificity is unknown.

The CDR3 spans 18 residues. Germline V lookup: CDR1 MRHNA, CDR2 SNTAGT. The V segment lost 5 bases and the J segment 0 bases; nucleotides outside the gene matches: 9. Unique molecular identifiers featured in how the TCRbeta library was prepared. Using its own MiXCR run on the PCR reads, TCRdb lists one record per CDR3 protein. There are 130,000 to 150,000 distinct CDR3 sequences in the sample; roughly 8.8% occur only once, and 15% to 20% lies in the top ten. J is TRBJ2-5 and V is TRBV6-4; 13 bases match TRBD2. The clonotype comes from a female patient aged 2-9 years who had a stem cell transplant for congenital amegakaryocytic thrombocytopenia, so the T cells may come from the graft donor. This sample comprised PBMCs, mostly from graft donor cells, obtained 180 days after TCRalphabeta/CD19-depleted stem cell transplant. This chain's CDR3 is CASSPGTSGARYQETQYF. The CDR3 nucleotides read TGTGCCAGCAGTCCCGGGACTAGCGGGGCCCGGTACCAAGAGACCCAGTACTTC.